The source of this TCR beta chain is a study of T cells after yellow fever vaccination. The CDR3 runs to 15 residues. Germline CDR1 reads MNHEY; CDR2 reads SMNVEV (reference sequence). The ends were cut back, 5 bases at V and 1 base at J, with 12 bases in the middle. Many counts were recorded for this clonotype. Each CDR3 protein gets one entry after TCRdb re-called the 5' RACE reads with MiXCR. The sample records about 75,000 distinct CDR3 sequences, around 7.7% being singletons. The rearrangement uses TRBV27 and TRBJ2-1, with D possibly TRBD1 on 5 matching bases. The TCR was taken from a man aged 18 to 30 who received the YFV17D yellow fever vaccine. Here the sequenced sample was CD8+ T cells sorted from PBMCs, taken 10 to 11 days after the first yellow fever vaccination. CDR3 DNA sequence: TGTGCCAGCAGTAGTGGCAGGGAATCCTACAATGAGCAGTTCTTC. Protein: CASSSGRESYNEQFF.